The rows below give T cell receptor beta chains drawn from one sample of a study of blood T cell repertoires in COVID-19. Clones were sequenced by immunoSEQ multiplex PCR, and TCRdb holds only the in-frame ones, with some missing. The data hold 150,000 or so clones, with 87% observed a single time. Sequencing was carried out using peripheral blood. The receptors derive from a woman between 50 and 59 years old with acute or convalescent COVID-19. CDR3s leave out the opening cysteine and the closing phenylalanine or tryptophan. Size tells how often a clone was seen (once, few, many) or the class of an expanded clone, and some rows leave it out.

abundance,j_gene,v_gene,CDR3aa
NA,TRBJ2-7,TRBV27,ASSARSYEQY
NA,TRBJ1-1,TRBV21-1,ASRRSGGQMNTEAF
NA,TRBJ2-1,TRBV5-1,ASSLDTGSSYNEQF
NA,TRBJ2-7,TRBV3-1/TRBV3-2,ASSTGPEQY
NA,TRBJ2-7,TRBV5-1,ASSPTTLIYEQY
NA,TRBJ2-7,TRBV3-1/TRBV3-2,ASSLSGTLSYEQY
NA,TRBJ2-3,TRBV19,ATSTGDGTDTQY
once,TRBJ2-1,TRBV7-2,ASNLGQGPYNEQF
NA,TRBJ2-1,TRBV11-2,ASGLQGTYNEQF
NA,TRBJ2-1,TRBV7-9,ASSLAGQGDGEQF
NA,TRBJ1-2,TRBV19,ASSIVWGQGHGYT
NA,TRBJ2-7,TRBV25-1,ASSRQGISNYEQY
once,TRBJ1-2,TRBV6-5,ASTGQGLGGYT
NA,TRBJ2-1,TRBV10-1,ASSEAGPYNEQF
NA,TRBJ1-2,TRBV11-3,ASSPSPHSNYGYT
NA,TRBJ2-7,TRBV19,ASSIGAFSGEQY
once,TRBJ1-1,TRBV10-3,ATLEQANTEAF
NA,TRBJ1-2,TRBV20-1,TLAGGHGYT
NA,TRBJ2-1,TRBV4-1,ASSPTLRGNNEQF